Following are 29 T cell receptor beta chains from one sample sequenced in a study of T cell responses to AZD1222 COVID-19 vaccine. This table comes from immunoSEQ multiplex PCR, and its TCRdb copy is limited to in-frame clones, with some not included. This sample has 120,000 to 150,000 clones, with approximately 90% found just once. The sequencing used peripheral blood, collected 28 days after the second AZD1222 dose. Receptor source: an adult who received the AZD1222 COVID-19 vaccine.

V gene TRBV3-1 (or the pseudogene TRBV3-2) combines with J gene TRBJ2-1, with 9 bases lining up with TRBD2. CDR1 and CDR2 from the germline V gene are LGHDT and YNNKEL (reference sequence). The CDR3 extends over 16 amino acids. V gave up 0 bases and J gave up 6 bases; unmatched junction bases: 6. The CDR3 loop is CASSQDSLAGSNEQFF. The CDR3 DNA reads TGTGCCAGCAGCCAAGATAGCCTAGCGGGAAGCAATGAGCAGTTCTTC.

The chain has TRBV3-1 (or the pseudogene TRBV3-2) and TRBJ1-1; a weak D match, TRBD1 (6 bases). With 4 bases removed from V and 1 base from J, the gap between germline ends came to 13 bases. This CDR3 contains 15 residues. Germline CDR1 reads LGHDT; CDR2 reads YNNKEL (reference sequence). CDR3 sequence: CASSLSGVGNTEAFF. The CDR3 bases are TGTGCCAGCAGCCTATCAGGGGTTGGGAACACTGAAGCTTTCTTT.

The chain is built from TRBV2 and TRBJ1-5; D perhaps matches TRBD1 (6 bases). CDR3 length: 15 residues. Trimming took 3 bases from V and 2 from J, leaving 11 bases between them. The germline gives CDR1 SNHLY, CDR2 FYNNEI. DNA of the CDR3: TGTGCCAGCAGTGATCCGGGGGCCGGCAATCAGCCCCAGCATTTT. Encoded protein: CASSDPGAGNQPQHF.

The chain has TRBV9 and TRBJ2-7; 8 bases line up with TRBD2. The CDR3 length is 14 residues. Germline V gene sequence: CDR1 SGDLS, CDR2 YYNGEE. Trimming at V came to 3 bases and at J to 2 bases, leaving 4 bases not matched to a gene. This CDR3 is CASSGAGATYEQYF. The CDR3 DNA is TGTGCCAGCAGCGGAGCGGGAGCAACCTACGAGCAGTACTTC.

The chain has TRBV25-1 and TRBJ2-1; D is uncertain. The germline CDR1 and CDR2 sequences are MGHDK and SYGVNS. The CDR3 extends over 14 amino acids. Between the trimmed V and J ends, which lost 3 bases and 6 bases, there was a span of 12 bases. The DNA of the CDR3 is TGTGCCAGCAGTGACGAGGCCAGCCTCAATGAGCAGTTCTTC. Its protein product is CASSDEASLNEQFF.

The gene calls are TRBV19 and TRBJ1-1; 12 bases align to TRBD1. Germline CDR1 and CDR2: LNHDA and SQIVND (reference sequence). V gave up 5 bases and J gave up 4 bases; unmatched junction bases: 5. This CDR3 has 15 amino acids. CDR3 sequence reads: CASSPGTGGFTEAFF. CDR3 bases: TGTGCCAGTAGTCCAGGGACAGGGGGCTTCACTGAAGCTTTCTTT.

The V and J genes are TRBV6-2 or TRBV6-3 and TRBJ1-5; D is possibly TRBD1 (6 bases). Germline lookup yields CDR1 MNHEY and CDR2 SVGEGT. The CDR3 runs to 15 residues. With 5 bases removed from V and 5 bases from J, the gap between germline ends came to 16 bases. CDR3: CASSELDRRDQPQHF. In DNA, the CDR3 is TGTGCCAGCAGTGAGCTAGACAGGAGAGATCAGCCCCAGCATTTT.

This chain uses TRBV19 with TRBJ2-7, with a tentative D call TRBD2 (5 bases). The CDR3 has 13 residues. CDR1 and CDR2 (germline): LNHDA, SQIVND (reference sequence). Trimming shortened V by 5 bases and J by 2 bases, and 10 bases separated the two germline ends. The CDR3 spells CASSAGSAYEQYF. CDR3 coding DNA: TGTGCCAGTAGTGCGGGTAGTGCCTACGAGCAGTACTTC.

This sequence joins TRBV6-5 and TRBJ1-3; D is possibly TRBD1 (6 bases). Per germline, CDR1 MNHEY and CDR2 SVGAGI. The CDR3 is 15 amino acids. V lost 6 bases to trimming and J lost 0 bases, with 12 bases between them. CDR3: CASRRGGSSGNTIYF. In nucleotides, the CDR3 is TGTGCCAGCAGGAGGGGGGGTAGCTCTGGAAACACCATATATTTT.

This chain joins TRBV7-9 and TRBJ1-1; 8 nucleotides align to TRBD1. CDR1 is SEHNR and CDR2 is FQNEAQ in the germline V gene (reference sequence). J was trimmed by 5 bases and V by 3 bases; bases with no gene match: 8. The CDR3 covers 15 residues. The CDR3, as DNA: TGTGCCAGCAGCTTCTCTGCAGGGGGCCAGACTGAAGCTTTCTTT. Translating gives CASSFSAGGQTEAFF.

This clone has just one count. The rearrangement uses TRBV5-6 and TRBJ2-4; D is ambiguous. This CDR3 contains 18 residues. Trimming pared 2 bases from V and 2 bases from J, leaving 20 bases between. The germline V gene encodes CDR1 SGHDT and CDR2 YYEEEE. This CDR3 reads CASSFSSTLSGTKNIQYF. CDR3 nucleotide sequence: TGTGCCAGCAGCTTCTCCTCGACCCTCTCCGGAACCAAAAACATTCAGTACTTC.

The genes are TRBV9 and TRBJ1-1; 7 bases line up with TRBD1. Germline V lookup: CDR1 SGDLS, CDR2 YYNGEE. The CDR3 has 15 residues. Germline trimming cut 3 bases from V and 1 base from J; bases unmatched to any gene: 6. CDR3 region: CASSDEDRANTEAFF. The CDR3 DNA reads TGTGCCAGCAGCGACGAAGACAGGGCGAACACTGAAGCTTTCTTT.

The chain has TRBV6-5 and TRBJ2-2, with a tentative D call TRBD2 (6 bases). Trimming removed 7 bases at V and 5 bases at J, with 17 bases between. There are 15 residues in the CDR3. Per the germline V gene, CDR1 is MNHEY and CDR2 is SVGAGI. In nucleotides, the CDR3 is TGTGCCAGCACCCAAATTGGCGGGGAAACCGGGGAGCTGTTTTTT. Encoded protein: CASTQIGGETGELFF.

This sequence joins TRBV9 and TRBJ1-2, with D unclear. The CDR3 runs 13 residues. Germline assignment: CDR1 SGDLS and CDR2 YYNGEE. Trimming stripped 2 bases from V and 6 bases from J, with 11 bases between. The CDR3: CASSVPLGNGYTF. In nucleotides, the CDR3 is TGTGCCAGCAGCGTGCCTCTAGGCAATGGCTACACCTTC.

The gene calls are TRBV2 and TRBJ2-3, with TRBD1 matching 8 bases. J gave up 2 bases and V 4 bases, and 20 bases lay outside the gene matches. Germline CDR1 is SNHLY and CDR2 is FYNNEI. The CDR3 spans 20 residues. CDR3 sequence (DNA): TGTGCCAGCAGTGTTCCGCCAGGGGGCGCTAAGCGCGATGTCACAGATACGCAGTATTTT. This gives the protein CASSVPPGGAKRDVTDTQYF.

The chain is built from TRBV7-6 and TRBJ2-1; the D gene is possibly TRBD2 (5 bases). The CDR3 is made up of 15 amino acids. CDR1 and CDR2 (germline): SGHVS, FNYEAQ. The V end was cut by 0 bases, the J end by 6 bases, with 12 bases between. The CDR3 reads CASSLARTGINEQFF. The CDR3 DNA is TGTGCCAGCAGCTTAGCGAGGACTGGCATCAATGAGCAGTTCTTC.

The CDR3 protein is CASSLTAYQPQHF. For the CDR3, the DNA is TGTGCCAGCTCCCTGACAGCGTATCAGCCCCAGCATTTT. The chain links TRBV18 to TRBJ1-5; perhaps TRBD1 as D (5 bases). Between the trimmed V and J ends, which lost 6 bases and 5 bases, there was a span of 11 bases. Germline-derived CDR1 and CDR2 are KGHSH and LQKENI. This CDR3 contains 13 residues.

The CDR3 DNA sequence: TGTGCCAGCAGCCCTGGGACAGGGGGCCGCACAGATACGCAGTATTTT. Translation: CASSPGTGGRTDTQYF. The chain couples TRBV3-1 (or the pseudogene TRBV3-2) to TRBJ2-3; 12 positions agree with TRBD1. Germline V gene sequence: CDR1 LGHDT, CDR2 YNNKEL (reference sequence). The CDR3 runs to 16 residues. With 4 bases clipped from V and 1 base from J, the junction kept 3 bases outside the gene matches.

The rearrangement uses TRBV7-2 and TRBJ1-2; D uncertain. Trimming pared 5 bases from V and 7 bases from J, leaving 20 bases between. In germline, CDR1 is SGHTA, CDR2 FQGNSA. CDR3 length: 15 amino acids. The CDR3 protein is CASSPTSARSPGYTF. The DNA for the CDR3 is TGTGCCAGCAGCCCCACCTCGGCGCGGTCCCCTGGCTACACCTTC. Full variable domain (remainder filled in from reference TRBV7-2 and TRBJ1-2): GAGVSQSPSNKVTEKGKDVELRCDPISGHTALYWYRQSLGQGLEFLIYFQGNSAPDKSGLPSDRFSAERTGGSVSTLTIQRTQQEDSAVYLCASSPTSARSPGYTFGSGTRLTVV.

This clone was counted between two and nine times. This chain links TRBV5-6 with TRBJ2-3; D gene unclear. This CDR3 contains 13 residues. V was cut by 3 bases and J by 0 bases, with 5 bases left in between. Per the germline V gene, CDR1 is SGHDT and CDR2 is YYEEEE. The CDR3 region is CASSSSSTDTQYF. In nucleotides, the CDR3 is TGTGCCAGCAGCTCGTCTAGCACAGATACGCAGTATTTT.

The rearrangement joins TRBV7-2 to TRBJ1-5; D gene ambiguous. Germline values: CDR1 SGHTA, CDR2 FQGNSA. This CDR3 region has 15 residues. V gave up 1 base and J gave up 0 bases, with 7 bases separating them. The CDR3 DNA reads TGTGCCAGCAGCTTAGGGATATTTAGCAATCAGCCCCAGCATTTT. Amino acids: CASSLGIFSNQPQHF.

The V gene is TRBV19, the J gene TRBJ2-7, with 8 bases fitting TRBD2. The V and J ends lost 11 bases and 0 bases, in that order; junction bases with no gene match: 9. Germline CDR1 reads LNHDA; CDR2 reads SQIVND (reference sequence). The CDR3 has 14 residues. CDR3 nucleotide sequence: TGTGCCGTAGGCCGGGGGGGCAGCTCCTACGAGCAGTACTTC. Translating gives CAVGRGGSSYEQYF.

The genes are TRBV18 and TRBJ1-5; D uncertain. Trimming took 3 bases from V and 5 from J, leaving 8 bases between them. Germline assignment: CDR1 KGHSH and CDR2 LQKENI. The CDR3 covers 13 residues. In nucleotides, the CDR3 is TGTGCCAGCTCACCTAACTACGATCAGCCCCAGCATTTT. This gives the protein CASSPNYDQPQHF.

The chain links TRBV19 to TRBJ2-6, with D uncertain. The CDR3 totals 16 residues. Trimming took 5 bases from V and 0 from J, leaving 11 bases between them. Germline values: CDR1 LNHDA, CDR2 SQIVND (reference sequence). The CDR3 sequence is CASSPHRSSGANVLTF. As DNA, the CDR3 is TGTGCCAGTAGTCCTCACCGGTCCTCTGGGGCCAACGTCCTGACTTTC.

This chain uses TRBV30 with TRBJ2-5; 9 positions agree with TRBD1. Germline V gene data show CDR1 as GTSNPN and CDR2 as SVGIG (reference sequence). CDR3 length: 13 amino acids. The V and J ends lost 2 bases and 4 bases, in that order; junction bases with no gene match: 2. CDR3 nucleotides: TGTGCCTGGAGTCAGACAGGGGGAGAGACCCAGTACTTC. Translating gives CAWSQTGGETQYF. Based on the CDR3 plus reference TRBV30 and TRBJ2-5, the full variable domain is SQTIHQWPATLVQPVGSPLSLECTVEGTSNPNLYWYRQAAGRGLQLLFYSVGIGQISSEVPQNLSASRPQDRQFILSSKKLLLSDSGFYLCAWSQTGGETQYFGPGTRLLVL.

The V gene is TRBV7-9, the J gene TRBJ1-2, with TRBD1 matching over 10 bases. The germline CDR1 and CDR2 sequences are SEHNR and FQNEAQ (reference sequence). This CDR3 comprises 16 residues. With 1 base clipped from V and 8 bases from J, the junction kept 10 bases outside the gene matches. CDR3: CASSLGTGQGYGGYTF. CDR3 DNA: TGTGCCAGCAGCTTAGGTACGGGACAGGGGTATGGAGGCTACACCTTC.

The rearrangement links TRBV6-4 to TRBJ2-1, with TRBD1 matching 10 bases. Germline V gene lookup returns CDR1 MRHNA and CDR2 SNTAGT. The CDR3 spans 16 residues. The J segment lost 4 bases and the V segment lost 0 bases, leaving 3 bases of the junction unmatched. The CDR3 protein is CASSDSGTGEYNEQFF. CDR3 sequence (DNA): TGTGCCAGCAGTGACTCCGGGACAGGGGAATACAATGAGCAGTTCTTC.

This clone has a handful of counts. The rearrangement uses TRBV6-4 and TRBJ2-1, with 8 bases that match TRBD2. The CDR3 has 16 amino acids. V lost 0 bases to trimming and J lost 1 base; unmatched junction nucleotides: 2. From germline, CDR1 is MRHNA and CDR2 SNTAGT. This chain's CDR3 is CASSDSTSGSYNEQFF. The CDR3 region has the DNA TGTGCCAGCAGTGACTCCACTAGCGGATCCTACAATGAGCAGTTCTTC.

The J gene is TRBJ2-5, the V gene TRBV21-1; TRBD1 is taken as the D call from the table, unchecked against the DNA. TRBV21-1 is reported as a pseudogene. The CDR3 spans 13 residues. CDR3 coding DNA: TGTGCCAGCAGCAGCCGGACACCTGAGACCCAGTACTTC. Translated, it gives CASSSRTPETQYF.